This T cell receptor beta chain stems from a study of human T cells and chemical hapten exposure. This clonotype has a handful of counts. Time point reported: patch test 2, 6 weeks after DPC sensitization. The treatment here: therapeutic diphenylcyclopropenone sensitization with weekly scalp DPC. TCRdb used MiXCR to reprocess the RACE reads, holding one entry per CDR3 protein. The sample holds about 41,000 distinct CDR3 sequences, around 3.2% seen once. The material was whole blood, obtained in connection with sensitization to the hapten diphenylcyclopropenone (DPC). This TCR was recovered from a man aged 35-49 years with alopecia areata. Some clones in this sample may be carry-over from other donors' samples.

The DNA of the CDR3 is TGTGCCAGCAGCCGGAGGGGGACCTACGAGCAGTACTTC. It encodes CASSRRGTYEQYF. The rearrangement links TRBV3-1 to TRBJ2-7, with D perhaps TRBD1 or TRBD2 (6 bases each). Trimming shortened V by 4 bases and J by 2 bases, and 9 bases separated the two germline ends. Germline V gene data show CDR1 as LGHDT and CDR2 as YNNKEL (reference sequence). This CDR3 is built from 13 residues.